The following is a TCR beta chain sequence with its context. Its antigen remains unidentified. The immunoSEQ assay was version 4, run in survey mode. Assay: immunoSEQ multiplex PCR; the TCRdb copy retains only in-frame clones and omits some. The table lists fewer than 40,000 clones, 70% of them singletons. Germline assignment: CDR1 LNHDA and CDR2 SQIVND (reference sequence). The CDR3 length is 12 residues. V was clipped by 5 bases and J by 7 bases; unmatched bases: 4. This sample is drawn from a study of persistence of HIV-infected CD4 T cells. The overall study: A median of about 8 years of suppressive ART preceded sampling. Blood samples, up to roughly 200 mL, came from multiple time points, except two leukapheresis donors sampled once. Study-level findings and limits: CMV- and Gag-responding cells had lower TCRbeta richness than CD3/CD28-responding cells.

Cells were stimulated with overlapping HIV-1 Gag 15-mer peptides. CD4+ T cells upregulating both CD40 ligand and CD69 were sorted as responding cells. Donors had CD4+ T cell counts above 400 cells/uL and were CMV-seropositive. This receptor was obtained from an adult man with HIV who was CMV-seropositive. The source material was CD4+ T cells sorted from PBMCs after approximately 19-hour stimulation, sampled from a patient who received antiretroviral therapy. J is TRBJ1-1 and V is TRBV19, with TRBD1 identical over 7 bases. The DNA for the CDR3 is TGTGCCAGTAGTCCTCGACAGGGTGAAGCTTTCTTT. This gives the protein CASSPRQGEAFF.